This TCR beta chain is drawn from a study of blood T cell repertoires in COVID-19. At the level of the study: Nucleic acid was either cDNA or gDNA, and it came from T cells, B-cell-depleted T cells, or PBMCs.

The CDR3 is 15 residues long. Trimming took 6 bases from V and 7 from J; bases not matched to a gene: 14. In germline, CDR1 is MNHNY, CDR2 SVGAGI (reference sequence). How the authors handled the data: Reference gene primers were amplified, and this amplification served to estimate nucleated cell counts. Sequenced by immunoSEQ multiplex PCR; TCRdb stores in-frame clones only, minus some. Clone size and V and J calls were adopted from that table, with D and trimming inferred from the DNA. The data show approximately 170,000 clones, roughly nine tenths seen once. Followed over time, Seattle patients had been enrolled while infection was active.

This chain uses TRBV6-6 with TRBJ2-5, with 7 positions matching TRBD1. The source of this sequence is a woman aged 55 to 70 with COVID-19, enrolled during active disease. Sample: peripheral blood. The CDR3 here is CASSILPDREGTQYF. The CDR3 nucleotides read TGTGCCAGCAGCATCCTGCCAGACAGGGAAGGGACCCAGTACTTC.